This TCR beta chain was retrieved from a study of blood T cell repertoires in COVID-19. Study-level information: COVID-19 samples collected from the United States, Italy and Spain covered acute and convalescent phases. PBMCs, B-cell-depleted T cells, or T cells provided the cDNA or gDNA that made up the material.

Enrolled during active infection, Seattle patients were then followed longitudinally. Original methodology: Amplification from reference gene primers served as the basis for estimated nucleated cell counts. Measured with immunoSEQ multiplex PCR; TCRdb has only the in-frame clones, and not every one. That table furnishes V, J and clone size, whereas the DNA furnished D and trimming. The table records 300,000 to 450,000 clones, about 89% of them present only once. V lost 3 bases, J lost 1 base, and 15 bases lay in between. Germline assignment: CDR1 MGHRA and CDR2 YSYEKL. The CDR3 consists of 16 residues.

The sample consisted of peripheral blood. The clonotype was recovered from a woman aged 55-75 years with COVID-19, enrolled during active disease. The V and J genes are TRBV4-1 and TRBJ2-5, with a tentative D call TRBD1 (6 bases). CDR3 protein: CASSQPGARGQETQYF. CDR3 nucleotides: TGCGCCAGCAGCCAGCCCGGAGCCAGGGGCCAAGAGACCCAGTACTTC.